Listed here are 10 T cell receptor beta chains from one sample, sequenced in a study of breast tumors, draining lymph nodes, adjacent tissues. A single record per CDR3 protein comes from TCRdb applying MiXCR to the multiplex PCR reads. The sample records approximately 13,000 distinct CDR3 sequences, 50% being singletons. The sequenced sample was tumor-adjacent breast tissue. The receptors were gathered from a female donor with breast cancer. Some clones in this sample may be carry-over from other donors' samples.

The gene calls are TRBV6-1 and TRBJ2-1, with TRBD1 as a possible D gene (6 bases). The CDR3 covers 13 residues. The V gene lost 2 bases and the J gene lost 5 bases, with 7 bases spanning the gap. Germline V gene sequence: CDR1 MNHNS, CDR2 SASEGT. The CDR3: CASSEQGHNEQFF. The CDR3 DNA reads as TGTGCCAGCAGTGAACAGGGGCACAATGAGCAGTTCTTC.

J is TRBJ2-5 and V is TRBV5-1; 9 positions agree with TRBD2. The trim removed 4 bases at V and 5 bases at J, leaving 6 bases unmatched. Per germline, CDR1 SGHRS and CDR2 YFSETQ. This CDR3 has 14 amino acids. The CDR3 sequence is CASSGGGARETQYF. For the CDR3, the DNA is TGCGCCAGCAGCGGCGGGGGGGCGCGGGAGACCCAGTACTTC.

This chain uses TRBV2 with TRBJ1-5; tentatively, D is TRBD1 (5 bases). Trimming shortened V by 6 bases and J by 0 bases, and 12 bases separated the two germline ends. The CDR3 is 15 amino acids. Germline V gene lookup returns CDR1 SNHLY and CDR2 FYNNEI. For the CDR3, the DNA is TGTGCCAGCAGCGACAGAGGTCTTAGCAATCAGCCCCAGCATTTT. This sequence encodes CASSDRGLSNQPQHF.

In its sample, this clonotype was seen many times. With a much larger clone just one base away, this may be a read error. The chain joins TRBV6-6 to TRBJ2-2; D not certain. V lost 5 bases and J 6 bases, leaving 13 bases between the germline ends. The CDR3 contains 14 residues. Germline lookup yields CDR1 MNHNY and CDR2 SVGAGI (reference sequence). CDR3 coding DNA: TGTGCCAGCAGTCACGAAAGGTTCCCCGGGGAGCTGTTTTTT. Translation: CASSHERFPGELFF.

V usage is TRBV7-2 and J usage is TRBJ2-1, with TRBD2 matching 14 bases. Germline V gene data show CDR1 as SGHTA and CDR2 as FQGNSA. This CDR3 comprises 15 residues. J lost 4 bases, V lost 4 bases, and 0 bases had no gene match. The DNA for the CDR3 is TGTGCCAGCAGCTGGACTAGCGGGAGGTACAATGAGCAGTTCTTC. Protein: CASSWTSGRYNEQFF. Complete variable domain (other parts from reference TRBV7-2 and TRBJ2-1): GAGVSQSPSNKVTEKGKDVELRCDPISGHTALYWYRQSLGQGLEFLIYFQGNSAPDKSGLPSDRFSAERTGGSVSTLTIQRTQQEDSAVYLCASSWTSGRYNEQFFGPGTRLTVL.

A word on this clonotype: A much larger clone differs by one base, so this may be a read error. The chain recombines TRBV12-3 or TRBV12-4 with TRBJ2-1, with D perhaps matching TRBD2 (5 bases). This CDR3 contains 12 residues. V dropped 2 bases and J dropped 12 bases, with 11 bases sitting between them. Here the CDR3 DNA reads TGTGCCAGCAGTTTAAATCCAGAGGGGCAGTTCTTC. Its translation is CASSLNPEGQFF.

Ten or more counts support this clonotype. The V and J genes are TRBV19 and TRBJ2-3; 9 bases agree with TRBD1. CDR3 size: 16 residues. J gave up 6 bases and V 4 bases, and 11 bases lay outside the gene matches. In germline, CDR1 is LNHDA, CDR2 SQIVND (reference sequence). CDR3 sequence (DNA): TGTGCCAGTAGTACCGACGCCGGGACAGGGAAGGATACGCAGTATTTT. It codes for CASSTDAGTGKDTQYF.

This chain joins TRBV7-9 and TRBJ2-3; D not resolved. Germline loops: CDR1 SEHNR, CDR2 FQNEAQ (reference sequence). V gave up 3 bases and J gave up 4 bases, with 11 bases separating them. This CDR3 region has 14 residues. CDR3 DNA: TGTGCCAGCAGCTTGCATCATGGGGCAGATACGCAGTATTTT. Its translation is CASSLHHGADTQYF.

This clonotype was recorded a few times. The chain links TRBV30 to TRBJ1-5; 10 positions agree with TRBD1. The germline gives CDR1 GTSNPN, CDR2 SVGIG (reference sequence). Trimming removed 2 bases from V and 5 bases from J; junction bases left unmatched: 3. The CDR3 loop spans 14 amino acids. The CDR3 DNA reads TGTGCCTGGAGTTTGGACAGGGGGGATCAGCCCCAGCATTTT. Encoded protein: CAWSLDRGDQPQHF.

The chain links TRBV20-1 to TRBJ1-2; 10 nucleotides align to TRBD1. Germline values: CDR1 DFQATT, CDR2 SNEGSKA (reference sequence). CDR3 length: 14 amino acids. Unmatched junction bases numbered 5, after V lost 2 bases and J lost 5 bases. Written as DNA, the CDR3 is TGCAGTGCTAGACGGGACAGGGGCCGGTATGGCTACACCTTC. It yields the protein CSARRDRGRYGYTF.